This TCR beta chain emerged from a study of OX40 agonist ivuxolimab in advanced cancers. Context from the whole study: Ivuxolimab, which targeted the costimulatory receptor OX40 (CD134), was an agonistic, fully human IgG2 monoclonal antibody. Intravenous ivuxolimab was administered to patients every 2 weeks at six dose levels: 0.01, 0.1, 0.3, 1.5, 3 and 10 mg/kg. In the dose-escalation cohort, roughly 80% of patients were male, and the mean age was about 55 years, with a range of roughly 23 to 85. Of the roughly 51 patients in dose escalation, 19 had hepatocellular carcinoma, some 15 had melanoma, 9 had renal cell carcinoma and 9 had head and neck cancer. Partial responses occurred in three dose-escalation patients: two with cutaneous melanoma and one with hepatocellular carcinoma. Peripheral TCRbeta sequencing was intended to test whether TCR sequence diversity was altered and clonal T-cell expansion was caused by ivuxolimab. The monotherapy dose-escalation portion (N ≈ 50 patients) of the phase I ivuxolimab trial is reported in the paper. Patients were allowed to have had prior anti-PD-1, anti-PD-L1 or anti-CTLA-4 therapy, and more than 35% of the dose-escalation patients had been treated with checkpoint inhibitors. The paper as a whole reports these results and caveats: In partial responders in the 0.1-3.0 mg/kg groups, normalized peripheral clonal expansion was found to be among the lowest, especially among CD8+ T cells. Low levels of normalized T-cell clonal expansion were also seen in some patients who did not respond. At doses of 0.1 to 3.0 mg/kg, clonal expansion of both CD4+ and CD8+ blood T cells was observed from baseline to week 6. Antigen specificity was not determined for the clonally expanded peripheral T cells. After ivuxolimab, CD8+ T cells had more expanded clones than CD4+ T cells on average.

Genomic DNA was isolated from the sorted cells so that the TCRbeta CDR3 region could be sequenced. TCRbeta CDR3 regions were sequenced using the immunoSEQ Assay. The clones in this table, taken by TCRdb from immuneACCESS, are in-frame only. Not every clone is retained; where verified, under half of the shortfall comes from an unresolved V gene, and the cause of the rest is unknown. This sample comprises 42,000 or so clones, 65% to 85% of them detected only once. Roughly 25% of the sample goes to the ten largest clones. The CDR3 has 13 amino acids, counting the end cysteine and phenylalanine. Only the CDR3 DNA stays, 39 bases, in frame from base 1. Taken from the germline V gene (reference sequence), the CDR1 and CDR2 loops are SGHNT and YYREEE. V lost 0 bases and J lost 1 base; the stretch between them is 3 bases long. Patients with a history of autoimmune disease or receiving systemic immunosuppression were excluded from the trial. Peripheral blood for TCR sequencing was collected from all dose cohorts at baseline, on cycle 4 day 1, and on cycle 7 day 1. Samples were obtained from an open-label, multicenter, first-in-human phase I dose-escalation trial of ivuxolimab. Adults with locally advanced or metastatic melanoma, renal cell carcinoma, hepatocellular carcinoma or head and neck squamous cell carcinoma were enrolled in the trial. CD4+ and CD8+ T cells were sorted separately from peripheral blood before TCR sequencing.

Comments on this clone: What antigen it recognizes has not been identified. No base-level quality is on record; no much larger clone is a single base apart.

In this chain, TRBV5-4 is recombined with TRBJ2-3, with the D gene call left open. The receptor was derived from an adult with an advanced solid tumor such as melanoma, head and neck, liver or kidney cancer. The starting material was CD4+ or CD8+ T cells sorted from blood, obtained in a trial of the OX40 agonist ivuxolimab. The CDR3 protein sequence reads: CASSLAGTDTQYF. The nucleotides are TGTGCCAGCAGCTTGGCTGGCACAGATACGCAGTATTTT.